The sequence of this T cell receptor beta chain was determined in a study of T cell repertoires in cytomegalovirus infection. Across the whole study: Recently identified HLA-C-restricted CMV epitopes and well-studied HLA-B-restricted CMV epitopes were used by the study.

Each CDR3 protein is one row after TCRdb ran MiXCR on the reads. The data show more than 250,000 distinct CDR3 sequences, with approximately 25% seen just once and 13% held by the top ten. Details on this clonotype: Its antigen is not identified.

The sequenced sample was cultured PBMCs, obtained from culture after CMV antigen stimulation. This TCR was sampled from a human donor in good health (CMV status not recorded). Some clones in this sample may be carry-over from other donors' samples.

This CDR3 reads CASSLQNGAPNYGYTF. CDR3 in DNA: TGTGCCAGCAGCTTACAAAACGGAGCTCCTAACTATGGCTACACCTTC. The chain uses TRBV7-8 and TRBJ1-2; D gene ambiguous. V was trimmed by 2 bases and J by 0 bases, leaving 13 bases between them. The CDR3 extends over 16 amino acids. Germline assignment: CDR1 SGHVS and CDR2 FQNEAQ.